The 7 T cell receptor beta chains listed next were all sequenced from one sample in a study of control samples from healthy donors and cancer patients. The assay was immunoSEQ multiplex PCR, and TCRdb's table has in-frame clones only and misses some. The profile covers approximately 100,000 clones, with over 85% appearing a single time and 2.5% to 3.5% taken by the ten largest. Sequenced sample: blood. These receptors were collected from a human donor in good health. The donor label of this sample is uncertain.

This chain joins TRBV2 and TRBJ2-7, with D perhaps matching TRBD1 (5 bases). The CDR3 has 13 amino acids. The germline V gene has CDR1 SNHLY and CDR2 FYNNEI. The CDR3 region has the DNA TGTGCAGCCCACCAGGACAAGTCCTACGAGCAGTACGTC. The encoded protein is CAAHQDKSYEQYV.

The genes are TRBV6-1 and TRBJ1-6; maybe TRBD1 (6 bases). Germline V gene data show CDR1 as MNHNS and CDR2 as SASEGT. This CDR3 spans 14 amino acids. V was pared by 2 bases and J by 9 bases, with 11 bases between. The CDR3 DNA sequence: TGTGCCAGCAGTGAAACGGGGACAAGTTCACCCCTCCACTTT. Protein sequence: CASSETGTSSPLHF.

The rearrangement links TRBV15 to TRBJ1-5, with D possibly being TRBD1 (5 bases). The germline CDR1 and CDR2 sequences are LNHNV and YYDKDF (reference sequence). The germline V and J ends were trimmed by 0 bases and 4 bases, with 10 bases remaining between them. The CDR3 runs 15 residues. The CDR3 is CATSREGQSNQPQHF. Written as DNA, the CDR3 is TGTGCCACCAGCAGAGAGGGGCAGAGTAATCAGCCCCAGCATTTT.

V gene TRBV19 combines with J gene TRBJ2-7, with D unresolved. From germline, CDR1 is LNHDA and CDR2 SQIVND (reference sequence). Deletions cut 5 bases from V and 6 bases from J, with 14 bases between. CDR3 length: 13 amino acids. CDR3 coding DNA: TGTGCCAGTAGTTTTGGTTTCGCTTTCGAGCAGTACTTC. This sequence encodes CASSFGFAFEQYF.

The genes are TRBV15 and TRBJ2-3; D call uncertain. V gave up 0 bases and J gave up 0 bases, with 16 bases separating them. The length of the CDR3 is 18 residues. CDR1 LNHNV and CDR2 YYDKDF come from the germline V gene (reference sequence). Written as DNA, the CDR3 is TGTGCCACCAGCAGAGATCGGCCAAGTAGCTCTAGCACAGATACGCAGTATTTT. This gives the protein CATSRDRPSSSSTDTQYF.

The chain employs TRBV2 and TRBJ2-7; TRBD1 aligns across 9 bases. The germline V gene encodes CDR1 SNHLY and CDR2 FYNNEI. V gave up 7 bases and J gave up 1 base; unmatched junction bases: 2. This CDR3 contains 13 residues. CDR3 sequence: CASKGTGSYEQYF. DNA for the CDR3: TGTGCCAGCAAGGGGACAGGGTCCTACGAGCAGTACTTC.

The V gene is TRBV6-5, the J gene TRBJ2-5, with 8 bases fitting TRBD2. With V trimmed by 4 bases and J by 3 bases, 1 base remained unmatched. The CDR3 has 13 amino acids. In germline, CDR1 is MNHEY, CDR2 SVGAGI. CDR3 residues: CASSWGLEETQYF. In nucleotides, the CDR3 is TGTGCCAGCAGTTGGGGACTAGAAGAGACCCAGTACTTC.